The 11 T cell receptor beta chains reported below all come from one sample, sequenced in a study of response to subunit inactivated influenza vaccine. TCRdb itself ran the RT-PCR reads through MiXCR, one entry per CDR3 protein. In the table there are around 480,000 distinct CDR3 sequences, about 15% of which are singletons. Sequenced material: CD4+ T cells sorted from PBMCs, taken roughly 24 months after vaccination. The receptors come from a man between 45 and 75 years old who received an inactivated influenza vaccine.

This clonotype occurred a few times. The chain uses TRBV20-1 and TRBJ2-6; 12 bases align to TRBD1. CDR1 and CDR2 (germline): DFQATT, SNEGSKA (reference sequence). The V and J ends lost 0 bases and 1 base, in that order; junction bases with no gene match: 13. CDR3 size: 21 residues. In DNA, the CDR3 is TGCAGTGCTAGAGATCCGGGACAGGGGGCTTTCACCTCTTCTGGGGCCAACGTCCTGACTTTC. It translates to CSARDPGQGAFTSSGANVLTF.

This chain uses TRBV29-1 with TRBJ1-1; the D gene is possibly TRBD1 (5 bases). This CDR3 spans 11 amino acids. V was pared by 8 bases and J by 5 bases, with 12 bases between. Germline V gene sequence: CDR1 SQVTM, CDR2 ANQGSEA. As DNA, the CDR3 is TGCAGCTCGATAGCAGGGACTGAAGCTTTCTTT. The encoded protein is CSSIAGTEAFF.

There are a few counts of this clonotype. CDR3 protein: CASRDRRTNEKLFF. The CDR3 DNA reads TGCGCCAGCAGAGACAGGAGAACTAATGAAAAACTGTTTTTT. The chain links TRBV5-1 to TRBJ1-4, with D perhaps TRBD1 (6 bases). The CDR3 is made up of 14 amino acids. Trimming pared 5 bases from V and 1 base from J, leaving 9 bases between. From germline, CDR1 is SGHRS and CDR2 YFSETQ.

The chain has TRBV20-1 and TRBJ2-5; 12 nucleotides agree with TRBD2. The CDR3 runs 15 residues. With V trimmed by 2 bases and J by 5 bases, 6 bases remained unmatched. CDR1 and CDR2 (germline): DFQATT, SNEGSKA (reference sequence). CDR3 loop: CSARMPSGRVETQYF. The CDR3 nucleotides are TGCAGTGCTAGAATGCCTAGCGGGAGGGTGGAGACCCAGTACTTC.

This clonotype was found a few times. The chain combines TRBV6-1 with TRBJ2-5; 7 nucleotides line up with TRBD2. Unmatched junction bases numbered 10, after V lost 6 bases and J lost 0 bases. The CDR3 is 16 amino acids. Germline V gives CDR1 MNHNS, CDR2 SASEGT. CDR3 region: CASRGWGSGYQETQYF. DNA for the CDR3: TGTGCCAGCAGGGGGTGGGGTAGCGGGTACCAAGAGACCCAGTACTTC.

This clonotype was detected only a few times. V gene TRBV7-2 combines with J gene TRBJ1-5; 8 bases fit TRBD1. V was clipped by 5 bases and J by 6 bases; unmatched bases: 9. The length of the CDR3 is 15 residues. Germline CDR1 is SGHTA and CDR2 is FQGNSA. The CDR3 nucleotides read TGTGCCAGCAGCGAGAGTCAGGGGGCTGGTCAGCCCCAGCATTTT. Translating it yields CASSESQGAGQPQHF.

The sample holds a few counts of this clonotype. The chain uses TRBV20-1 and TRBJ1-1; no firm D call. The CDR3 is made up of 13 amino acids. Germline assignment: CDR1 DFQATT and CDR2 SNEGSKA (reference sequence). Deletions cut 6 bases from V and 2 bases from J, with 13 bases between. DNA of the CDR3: TGCAGTGCAATAACTTCAGCCAACACTGAAGCTTTCTTT. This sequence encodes CSAITSANTEAFF.

CDR3 sequence: CASNVRGVYNEQFF. The DNA for the CDR3 is TGTGCCAGCAACGTCAGGGGGGTGTACAATGAGCAGTTCTTC. The chain links TRBV12-3 or TRBV12-4 to TRBJ2-1; D might be TRBD1 (7 bases). This CDR3 is 14 amino acids long. V lost 7 bases, J lost 4 bases, and 14 bases lay in between.

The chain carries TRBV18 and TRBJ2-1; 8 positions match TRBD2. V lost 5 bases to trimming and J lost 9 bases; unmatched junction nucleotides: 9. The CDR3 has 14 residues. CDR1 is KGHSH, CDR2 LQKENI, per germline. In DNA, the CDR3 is TGTGCCAGCTCAACCGGCAGCGGGAGTGGTGAGCAGTTCTTC. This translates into CASSTGSGSGEQFF.

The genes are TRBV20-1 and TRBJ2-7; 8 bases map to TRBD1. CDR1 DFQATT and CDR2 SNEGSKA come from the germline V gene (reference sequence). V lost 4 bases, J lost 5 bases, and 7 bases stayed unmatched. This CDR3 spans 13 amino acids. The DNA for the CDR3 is TGCAGTGCTACTCCAGGGGGCAGGAACGAGCAGTACTTC. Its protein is CSATPGGRNEQYF.

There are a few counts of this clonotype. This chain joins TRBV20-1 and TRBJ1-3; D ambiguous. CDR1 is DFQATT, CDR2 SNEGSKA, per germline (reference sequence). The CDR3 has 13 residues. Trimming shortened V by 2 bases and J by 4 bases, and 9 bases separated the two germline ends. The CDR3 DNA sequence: TGCAGTGCTAGATGGTTGGAAGGAAACACCATATATTTT. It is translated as CSARWLEGNTIYF.